This is a list of T cell receptor beta chains from one sample in a study of T cells in Graves' hyperthyroidism and ophthalmopathy. TCRdb re-derived calls from the multiplex PCR reads in MiXCR, one entry per CDR3 protein. The sample has under 550,000 distinct CDR3 sequences, roughly 13% seen once. The sample taken for sequencing was blood. Receptors originate from a woman under 30 with Graves' hyperthyroidism. Each CDR3 is given with its conserved first and last residue. D genes are given only for firm matches. Some rows mark clone size as missing; the rest say once, few, many or name a class of expanded clone.

D gene,clone size,J gene,V gene,CDR3 DNA,CDR3 protein
TRBD2,many,TRBJ2-3,TRBV25-1,TGTGCCAGCAGTGAATATGAGGGGGGACTAGCGGCAGATACGCAGTATTTT,CASSEYEGGLAADTQYF
NA,few,TRBJ2-7,TRBV12-3/TRBV12-4,TGTGCCAGCAGTTTGTCTTCGCCGAGGCAGTACTTC,CASSLSSPRQYF
TRBD2,NA,TRBJ2-7,TRBV29-1,TGCAGCGCCCAAGGGCTAGCGGGAGCCACCTACTACGAGCAGTACTTC,CSAQGLAGATYYEQYF
TRBD2,NA,TRBJ2-2,TRBV6-2/TRBV6-3,TGTGCCAGCAGTCGGGAGAGCGGGAGGAACACCGGGGAGCTGTTTTTT,CASSRESGRNTGELFF
TRBD1,many,TRBJ1-6,TRBV20-1,TGCAGTGCTCGCAGGGACAGGGCTTCACCCCTCCACTTT,CSARRDRASPLHF
TRBD1,few,TRBJ1-2,TRBV15,TGTGCCACCAGCAGAGATGGGACAGGGGCAGCCTATGGCTACACCTTC,CATSRDGTGAAYGYTF
NA,many,TRBJ2-7,TRBV12-3/TRBV12-4,TGTGCCAGCAGTTGGGCCAGGGAGCAGTACTTC,CASSWAREQYF
NA,many,TRBJ2-2,TRBV29-1,TGCAGCGTGTGGCAGGGTAGCGGGGAGCTGTTTTTT,CSVWQGSGELFF
NA,many,TRBJ1-1,TRBV6-4,TGTGCCAGCAGTGACCAACCCGGGAGGAACACTGAAGCTTTCTTT,CASSDQPGRNTEAFF
NA,few,TRBJ2-2,TRBV30,TGTGCCTGGAGTGTATGGAGCGGGGAGCTGTTTTTT,CAWSVWSGELFF
TRBD2,NA,TRBJ2-3,TRBV2,TGTGCCAGTACGACTAGCGGGAGTAGCACAGATACGCAGTATTTT,CASTTSGSSTDTQYF
TRBD2,NA,TRBJ2-1,TRBV19,TGTGCCAGTAGTCCTAGTCTTCATGGACTAGCGGGGCCTTTTAGCTCCTACAATGAGCAGTTCTTC,CASSPSLHGLAGPFSSYNEQFF